This passage covers 5 T cell receptor beta chains from one sample sequenced in a study of beta chain features in type 1 diabetes (dated by TCRdb to between 2018 and 2020). Libraries were prepared through the immunoSEQ multiplex PCR assay. All of the isolated RNA was reverse transcribed with the High Capacity cDNA Reverse Transcription Kit, so expressed TCRB transcripts were sequenced. Sourced from immuneACCESS, this table was stored by TCRdb with only in-frame sequences that have V and J called. A share of the clones is absent; for the studies checked, an unresolved V gene accounts for under half, and the remainder has no known explanation. The sample includes 140,000 or so clones, with just over 9% observed a single time. In total, the top ten clones hold around 0.7% of the sample. Sequencing used central memory CD4+ T cells from blood. These receptors all stem from a man aged 18 to 30 in good health.

The chain has TRBV6-1 and TRBJ1-5, with unresolved D. This CDR3 spans 14 amino acids. Germline CDR1 is MNHNS and CDR2 is SASEGT. V lost 7 bases and J 3 bases, leaving 13 bases between the germline ends. The CDR3 is CASNTGNLNQPQHF. CDR3 nucleotide sequence: TGTGCCAGCAATACGGGGAATCTCAATCAGCCCCAGCATTTT.

This clone has just a few counts. This chain links TRBV5-5 with TRBJ1-2, with a possible D match to TRBD1 (6 bases). The V gene's germline CDR1 is SGHKS and CDR2 YYEKEE (reference sequence). The ends were cut back, 2 bases at V and 6 bases at J, with 11 bases in the middle. This CDR3 has 13 residues. CDR3 residues: CASSFRTGHGYTF. CDR3 coding DNA: TGTGCCAGCAGCTTCCGAACAGGGCATGGCTACACCTTC.

This clone was picked up a small number of times. The rearrangement links TRBV15 to TRBJ2-7; the match to TRBD2 covers 10 bases. Germline V CDR1 and CDR2: LNHNV, YYDKDF (reference sequence). The CDR3 has 17 residues. V shed 0 bases and J 2 bases; nucleotides not matched to a gene: 7. CDR3: CATSRDGDSGGTYEQYF. As DNA, the CDR3 is TGTGCCACCAGCAGAGATGGTGATAGCGGGGGGACCTACGAGCAGTACTTC.

The rearrangement links TRBV4-1 to TRBJ1-3; D possibly corresponds to TRBD1 (6 bases). Germline V gene lookup returns CDR1 MGHRA and CDR2 YSYEKL. This CDR3 spans 16 amino acids. The V end was cut by 0 bases, the J end by 9 bases, with 18 bases between. The CDR3 sequence is CASSQDMVTGGVTIYF. The CDR3 DNA follows: TGCGCCAGCAGCCAAGATATGGTGACAGGAGGCGTCACCATATATTTT.

Worth noting for this clone: Sequence at one end of the junction differs from germline and may be a read error. This chain joins TRBV5-4 and TRBJ2-3; TRBD2 matches 12 bases. The CDR3 sequence is 17 residues long. The germline V gene encodes CDR1 SGHNT and CDR2 YYREEE (reference sequence). CDR3 sequence (DNA): TGCGCCAGCAGCCAAGATCGGACTAGCGGGGGCACAGATACGCAGTATTTT. As protein: CASSQDRTSGGTDTQYF.